The present T cell receptor beta chain was sequenced within a study of T cell repertoires in aging, cancer and after chemotherapy. Across the study: Repeat sampling of healthy donors over several months to years showed clear clonal overlap.

General observations from the study: Compared with age-matched healthy donors, untreated hematological or solid cancer patients showed higher blood TCR clonality. In cancer patients, declining TCR diversity with age involved lost richness and lost evenness. In each cancer cohort, median generation probability increased across chemotherapy, suggesting thymic output rebounded.

Peripheral blood genomic DNA, not sorted cells or RNA, was the template. TRB rearrangements spanning V, D and J were amplified using mixed TRB-A/B primers. TCRdb itself ran the multiplex PCR reads through MiXCR, one entry per CDR3 protein. The table lists more than 10,000 distinct CDR3 sequences, 25% of them singletons, with roughly half in the top ten. Notes on this clonotype: Its antigen is still unknown.

The sequence derives from a human donor in good health. Input material: blood.

The CDR3 protein is CASSFSRDTEAFF. DNA of the CDR3: TGTGCCAGCAGCTTTTCTCGTGACACTGAAGCTTTCTTT. The chain has TRBV7-3 and TRBJ1-1; D call uncertain. Between the trimmed V and J ends, which lost 3 bases and 3 bases, there was a span of 8 bases. This CDR3 is built from 13 residues. Per the germline V gene, CDR1 is SGHTA and CDR2 is FQGTGA.